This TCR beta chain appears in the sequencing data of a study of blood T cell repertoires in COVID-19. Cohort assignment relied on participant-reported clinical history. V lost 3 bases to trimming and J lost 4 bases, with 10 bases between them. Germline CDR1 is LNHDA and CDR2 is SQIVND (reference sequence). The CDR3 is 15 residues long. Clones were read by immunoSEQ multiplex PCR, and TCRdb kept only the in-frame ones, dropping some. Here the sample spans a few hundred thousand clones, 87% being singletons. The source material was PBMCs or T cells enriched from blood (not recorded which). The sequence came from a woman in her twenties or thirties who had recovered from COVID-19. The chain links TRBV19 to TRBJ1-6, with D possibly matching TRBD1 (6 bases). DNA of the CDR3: TGTGCCAGTAGTATTGGGACACTATATAATTCACCCCTCCACTTT. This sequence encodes CASSIGTLYNSPLHF.